The clone carrying this T cell receptor beta chain was observed a handful of times. The source of the sample is a study of T cells in Graves' hyperthyroidism and ophthalmopathy. CDR3 size: 15 residues. With 4 bases removed from V and 2 bases from J, the gap between germline ends came to 14 bases. CDR1 LGHNA and CDR2 YSLEER come from the germline V gene. RNA transcripts were the template for amplifying TCR beta CDR3 regions. The HTBI primer set served for first-round RT-PCR of the TCR CDR3. Via MiXCR, TCRdb re-called the multiplex PCR reads, giving one row per CDR3 protein. Among almost 600,000 distinct CDR3 sequences listed, approximately 15% were seen once.

This TCR came from a woman aged 25 to 39 with Graves' hyperthyroidism that later progressed to Graves' ophthalmopathy. The sample was blood. The chain has TRBV4-3 and TRBJ1-2; D is undetermined. CDR3 in DNA: TGCGCCAGCAGCCCGGCTAGGACCTCCAACTATGGCTACACCTTC. Protein sequence: CASSPARTSNYGYTF.